The present TCR beta chain was sequenced within a study of brain T cells in children with intractable seizures. Study-wide points: Only CDR3 sequence similarity suggested viral specificity, without known HCMV serostatus.

Repertoires were generated with immunoSEQ multiplex PCR, while TCRdb's copy carries only in-frame clones and drops some. The sample includes 110,000 or so clones, roughly 92% of them seen just once. Germline CDR1 reads MNHEY; CDR2 reads SVGEGT. This CDR3 has 12 amino acids. Trimming took 4 bases from V and 10 from J, leaving 13 bases between them. About this clone itself: Its matching antigen is unknown.

Here the sequenced sample was peripheral blood, taken at surgery. The chain combines TRBV6-2 or TRBV6-3 with TRBJ1-2; D is ambiguous. This TCR was recovered from a boy under two years old with hemimegalencephaly and intractable seizures. The CDR3 region is CASSFPLASYTF. CDR3 in DNA: TGTGCCAGCAGTTTTCCTCTAGCGTCCTACACCTTC.